This entry is about one TCR beta chain. This entry belongs to a study of control samples from healthy donors and cancer patients. Trimming cost V 0 bases and J 5 bases, with 1 base left between them. Germline assignment: CDR1 LGHNA and CDR2 YSLEER. The CDR3 is 11 residues long. Method: immunoSEQ multiplex PCR; TCRdb's copy keeps in-frame clones and lacks some. The table includes roughly 370,000 clones, roughly 90% detected once. The clonotype was recovered from a man aged 35 to 55 with head and neck cancer. The chain carries TRBV4-3 and TRBJ1-1; D is ambiguous. The material sequenced was PBMCs. Written as DNA, the CDR3 is TGCGCCAGCAGCCAAGATACTGAAGCTTTCTTT. Protein product: CASSQDTEAFF.